This T cell receptor beta chain is from a study of blood T cell repertoires in COVID-19. As for the study in general: There were acute and convalescent COVID-19 samples, and they came from the United States, Italy and Spain. T cells, B-cell-depleted T cells, or PBMCs provided the cDNA or gDNA that served as material.

In the original processing: The authors estimated nucleated cell counts from reference gene primer amplification. Using immunoSEQ multiplex PCR, the repertoire was profiled, and TCRdb retains in-frame clones only, with some absent. The D gene and trimming were derived from the DNA, and the V and J assignments and clone size from that table. The table records about 39,000 clones, 76% of them present only once. The CDR3 runs to 14 residues. Trimming removed 2 bases at V and 5 bases at J, with 11 bases between. CDR1 is SGHTA, CDR2 FQGTGA, per germline. The chain uses TRBV7-3 and TRBJ2-3; D unresolved. The sequence was collected from a man in his 70s with active or convalescent COVID-19. Sequenced input: peripheral blood. CDR3 sequence reads: CASSLSRSEDTQYF. CDR3 in DNA: TGTGCCAGCAGCTTATCCAGATCTGAAGATACGCAGTATTTT.